This TCR beta chain was recorded in a study of early T cells in non-severe SARS-CoV-2 infection. There are 13 residues in the CDR3. V gave up 6 bases and J gave up 5 bases, with 16 bases separating them. From germline, CDR1 is DFQATT and CDR2 SNEGSKA (reference sequence). Using its own MiXCR run on the 5' RACE reads, TCRdb lists one record per CDR3 protein. The sample holds some 49,000 distinct CDR3 sequences, approximately 4.1% seen once. The sequenced sample consisted of whole blood. The chain combines TRBV20-1 with TRBJ2-5, with D possibly matching TRBD1 (5 bases). This receptor was identified in an adult who was a healthcare worker with PCR-confirmed SARS-CoV-2 infection or an uninfected control (not recorded which). CDR3 bases: TGCAGTGCCATAGGTCAAGCAGGGGAGACCCAGTACTTC. It is translated as CSAIGQAGETQYF.